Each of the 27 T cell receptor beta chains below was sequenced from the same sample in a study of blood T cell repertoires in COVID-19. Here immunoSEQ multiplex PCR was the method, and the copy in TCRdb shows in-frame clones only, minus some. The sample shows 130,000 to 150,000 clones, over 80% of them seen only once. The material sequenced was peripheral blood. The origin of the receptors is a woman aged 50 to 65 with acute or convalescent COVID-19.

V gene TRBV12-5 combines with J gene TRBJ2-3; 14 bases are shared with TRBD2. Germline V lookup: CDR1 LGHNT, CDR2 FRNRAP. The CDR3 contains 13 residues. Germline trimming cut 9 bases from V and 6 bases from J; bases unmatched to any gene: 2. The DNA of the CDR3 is TGTGCTAGCCGGACTAGCGGGAGGGATACGCAGTATTTT. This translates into CASRTSGRDTQYF.

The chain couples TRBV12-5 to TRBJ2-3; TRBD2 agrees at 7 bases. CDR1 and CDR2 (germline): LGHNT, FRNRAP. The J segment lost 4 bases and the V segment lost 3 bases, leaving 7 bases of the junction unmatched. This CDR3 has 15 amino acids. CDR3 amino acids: CASGLGEGAPDTQYF. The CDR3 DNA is TGTGCTAGTGGTTTAGGGGAGGGCGCGCCAGATACGCAGTATTTT.

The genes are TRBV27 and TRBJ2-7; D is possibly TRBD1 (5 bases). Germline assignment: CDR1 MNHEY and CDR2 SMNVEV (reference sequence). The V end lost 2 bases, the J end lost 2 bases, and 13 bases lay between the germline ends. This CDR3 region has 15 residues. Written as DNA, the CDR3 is TGTGCCAGCAGTTTACGGCAGGGTGGACCCTACGAGCAGTACTTC. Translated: CASSLRQGGPYEQYF.

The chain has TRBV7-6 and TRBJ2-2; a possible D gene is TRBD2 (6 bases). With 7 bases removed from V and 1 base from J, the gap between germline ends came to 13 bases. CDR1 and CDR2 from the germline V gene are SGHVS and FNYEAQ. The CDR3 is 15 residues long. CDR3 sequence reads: CASTWGLLNTGELFF. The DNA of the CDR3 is TGTGCCAGCACTTGGGGACTGCTGAACACCGGGGAGCTGTTTTTT.

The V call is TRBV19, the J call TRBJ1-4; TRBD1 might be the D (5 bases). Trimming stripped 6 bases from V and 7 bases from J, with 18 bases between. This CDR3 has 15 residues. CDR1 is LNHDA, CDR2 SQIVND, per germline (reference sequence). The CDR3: CASSQPGEYSEKLFF. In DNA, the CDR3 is TGTGCCAGTAGCCAGCCGGGGGAATACAGTGAAAAACTGTTTTTT.

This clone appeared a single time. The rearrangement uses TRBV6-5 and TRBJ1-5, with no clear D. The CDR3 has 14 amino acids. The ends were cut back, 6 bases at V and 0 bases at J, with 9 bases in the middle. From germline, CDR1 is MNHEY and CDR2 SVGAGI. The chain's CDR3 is CASSVQSSNQPQHF. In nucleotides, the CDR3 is TGTGCCAGCAGCGTACAGAGTAGCAATCAGCCCCAGCATTTT.

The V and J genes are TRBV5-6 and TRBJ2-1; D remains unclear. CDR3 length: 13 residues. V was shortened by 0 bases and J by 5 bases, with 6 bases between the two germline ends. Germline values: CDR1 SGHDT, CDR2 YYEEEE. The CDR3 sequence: CASSLVSHNEQFF. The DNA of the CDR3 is TGTGCCAGCAGCTTGGTGAGTCACAATGAGCAGTTCTTC. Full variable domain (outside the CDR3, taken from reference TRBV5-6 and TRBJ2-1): DAGVTQSPTHLIKTRGQQVTLRCSPKSGHDTVSWYQQALGQGPQFIFQYYEEEERQRGNFPDRFSGHQFPNYSSELNVNALLLGDSALYLCASSLVSHNEQFFGPGTRLTVL.

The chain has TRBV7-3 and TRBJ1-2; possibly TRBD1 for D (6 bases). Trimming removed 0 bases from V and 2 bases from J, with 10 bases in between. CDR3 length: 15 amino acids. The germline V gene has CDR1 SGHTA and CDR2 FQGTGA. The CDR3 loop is CASSLTGQSNYGYTF. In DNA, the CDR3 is TGTGCCAGCAGCTTAACGGGACAATCAAACTATGGCTACACCTTC.

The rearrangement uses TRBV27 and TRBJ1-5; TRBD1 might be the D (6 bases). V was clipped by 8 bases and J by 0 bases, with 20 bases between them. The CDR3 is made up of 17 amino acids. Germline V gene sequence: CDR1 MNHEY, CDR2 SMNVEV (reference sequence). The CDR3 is CASGQLPRTFSNQPQHF. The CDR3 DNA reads TGTGCCAGCGGACAGTTACCGAGAACTTTTAGCAATCAGCCCCAGCATTTT.

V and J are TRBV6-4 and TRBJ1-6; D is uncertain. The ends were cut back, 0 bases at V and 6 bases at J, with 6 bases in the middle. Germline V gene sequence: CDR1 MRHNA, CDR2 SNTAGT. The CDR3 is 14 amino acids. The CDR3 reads CASSDSGSNSPLHF. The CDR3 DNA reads TGTGCCAGCAGTGACTCGGGCAGTAATTCACCCCTCCACTTT.

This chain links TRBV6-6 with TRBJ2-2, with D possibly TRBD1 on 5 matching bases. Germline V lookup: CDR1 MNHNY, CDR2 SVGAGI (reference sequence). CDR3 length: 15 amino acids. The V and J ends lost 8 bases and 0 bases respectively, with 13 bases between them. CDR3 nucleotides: TGTGCCAGCGGCTACGACAGATCGAACACCGGGGAGCTGTTTTTT. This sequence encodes CASGYDRSNTGELFF.

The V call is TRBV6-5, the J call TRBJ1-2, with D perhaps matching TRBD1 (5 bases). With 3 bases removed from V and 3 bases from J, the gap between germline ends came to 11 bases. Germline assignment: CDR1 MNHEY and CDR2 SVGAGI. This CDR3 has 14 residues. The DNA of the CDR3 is TGTGCCAGCAGTTATAGGGGCGACGACTATGGCTACACCTTC. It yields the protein CASSYRGDDYGYTF.

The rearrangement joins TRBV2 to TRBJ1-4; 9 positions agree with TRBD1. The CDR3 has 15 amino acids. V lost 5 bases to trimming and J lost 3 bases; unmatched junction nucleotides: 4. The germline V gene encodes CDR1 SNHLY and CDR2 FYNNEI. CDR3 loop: CASSLRQGANEKLFF. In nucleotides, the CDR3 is TGTGCCAGCAGTCTGAGACAGGGGGCTAATGAAAAACTGTTTTTT. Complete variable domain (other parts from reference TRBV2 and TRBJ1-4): EPEVTQTPSHQVTQMGQEVILRCVPISNHLYFYWYRQILGQKVEFLVSFYNNEISEKSEIFDDQFSVERPDGSNFTLKIRSTKLEDSAMYFCASSLRQGANEKLFFGSGTQLSVL.

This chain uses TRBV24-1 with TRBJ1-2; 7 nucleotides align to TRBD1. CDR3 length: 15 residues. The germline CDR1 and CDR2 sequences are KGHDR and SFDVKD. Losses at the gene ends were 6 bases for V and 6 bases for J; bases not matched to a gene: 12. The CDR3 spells CATSRTGDSPNGYTF. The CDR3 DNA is TGTGCCACCAGTAGGACAGGCGATTCTCCCAATGGCTACACCTTC.

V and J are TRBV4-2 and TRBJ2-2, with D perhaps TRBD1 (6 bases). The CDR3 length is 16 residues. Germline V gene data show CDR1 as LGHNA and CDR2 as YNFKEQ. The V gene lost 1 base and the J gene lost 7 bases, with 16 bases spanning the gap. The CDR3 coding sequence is TGTGCCAGCAGCCAAGGATCCGCAGGGGATATCGGGGAGCTGTTTTTT. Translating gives CASSQGSAGDIGELFF.

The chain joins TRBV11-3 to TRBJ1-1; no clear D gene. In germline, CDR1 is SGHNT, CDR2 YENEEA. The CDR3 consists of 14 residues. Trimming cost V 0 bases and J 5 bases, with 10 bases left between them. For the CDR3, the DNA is TGTGCCAGCAGCTTAGACGGCGGATCTACTGAAGCTTTCTTT. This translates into CASSLDGGSTEAFF.

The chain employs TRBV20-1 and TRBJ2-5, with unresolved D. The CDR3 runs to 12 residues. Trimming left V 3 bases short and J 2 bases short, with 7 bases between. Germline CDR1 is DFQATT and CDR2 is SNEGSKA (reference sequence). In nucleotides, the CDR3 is TGCAGTGCTAGTCTCGGGCAAGAGACCCAGTACTTC. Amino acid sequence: CSASLGQETQYF.

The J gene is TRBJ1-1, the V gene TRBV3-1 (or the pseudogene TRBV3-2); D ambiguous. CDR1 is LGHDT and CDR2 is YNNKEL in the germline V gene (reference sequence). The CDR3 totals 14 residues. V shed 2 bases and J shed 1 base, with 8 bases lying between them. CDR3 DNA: TGTGCCAGCAGCCAAATCTCGGGGAACACTGAAGCTTTCTTT. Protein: CASSQISGNTEAFF.

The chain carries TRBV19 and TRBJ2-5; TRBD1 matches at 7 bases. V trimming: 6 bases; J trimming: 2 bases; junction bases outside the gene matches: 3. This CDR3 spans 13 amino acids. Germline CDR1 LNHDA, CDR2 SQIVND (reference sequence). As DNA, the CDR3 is TGTGCCAGTAGCCGGGACAGACAAGAGACCCAGTACTTC. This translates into CASSRDRQETQYF.

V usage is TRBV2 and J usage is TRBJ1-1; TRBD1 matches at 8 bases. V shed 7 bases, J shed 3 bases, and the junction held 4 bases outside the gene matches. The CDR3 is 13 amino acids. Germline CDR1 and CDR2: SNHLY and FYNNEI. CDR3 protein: CASMKDRDTEAFF. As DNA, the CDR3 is TGTGCCAGCATGAAGGACAGGGACACTGAAGCTTTCTTT.

The CDR3 sequence: CASSETSGTTDTQYF. The CDR3 region has the DNA TGTGCCAGCAGCGAGACTAGCGGGACTACAGATACGCAGTATTTT. V gene TRBV21-1 combines with J gene TRBJ2-3; no DNA check was done on the table's D call, TRBD2. TRBV21-1 is labeled a pseudogene. CDR3 size: 15 residues.

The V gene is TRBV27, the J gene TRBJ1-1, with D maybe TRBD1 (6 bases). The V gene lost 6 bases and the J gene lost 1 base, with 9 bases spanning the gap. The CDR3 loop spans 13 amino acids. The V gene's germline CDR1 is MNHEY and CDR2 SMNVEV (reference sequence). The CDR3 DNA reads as TGTGCCAGCAGGAGAGGGGGGAACACTGAAGCTTTCTTT. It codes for CASRRGGNTEAFF.

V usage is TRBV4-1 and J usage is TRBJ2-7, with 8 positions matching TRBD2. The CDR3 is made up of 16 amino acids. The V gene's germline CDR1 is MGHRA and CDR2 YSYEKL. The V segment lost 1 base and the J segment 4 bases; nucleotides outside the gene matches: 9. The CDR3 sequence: CASSQGLEAGDYEQYF. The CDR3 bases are TGCGCCAGCAGCCAAGGATTAGAAGCGGGAGATTACGAGCAGTACTTC.

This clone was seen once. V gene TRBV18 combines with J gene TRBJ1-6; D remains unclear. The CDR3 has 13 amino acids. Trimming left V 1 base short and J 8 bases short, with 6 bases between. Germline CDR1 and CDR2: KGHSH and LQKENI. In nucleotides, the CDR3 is TGTGCCAGCTCACCACAACGGGATTCACCCCTCCACTTT. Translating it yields CASSPQRDSPLHF.

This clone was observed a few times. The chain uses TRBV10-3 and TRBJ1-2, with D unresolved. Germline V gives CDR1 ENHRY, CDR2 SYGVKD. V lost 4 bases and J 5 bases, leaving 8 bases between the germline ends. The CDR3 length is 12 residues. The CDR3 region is CAISGREYGYTF. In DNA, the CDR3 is TGTGCCATCAGTGGCCGGGAATATGGCTACACCTTC.

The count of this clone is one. The CDR3 DNA is TGTGCCAGCAGTGGCGCCGGGAGCTCTGGAAACACCATATATTTT. Translated, it gives CASSGAGSSGNTIYF. The chain uses TRBV28 and TRBJ1-3; D gene uncertain. Germline CDR1 MDHEN, CDR2 SYDVKM. The CDR3 totals 15 residues. Trimming stripped 5 bases from V and 0 bases from J, with 11 bases between.

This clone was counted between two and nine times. CDR3 coding DNA: TGTGCCAGCAGCTTACTGGCAGGATCGAACACTGAAGCTTTCTTT. Amino acid sequence: CASSLLAGSNTEAFF. The chain is built from TRBV7-6 and TRBJ1-1; D unclear. Germline loops: CDR1 SGHVS, CDR2 FNYEAQ. Trimming pared 2 bases from V and 1 base from J, leaving 11 bases between. CDR3 length: 15 residues.